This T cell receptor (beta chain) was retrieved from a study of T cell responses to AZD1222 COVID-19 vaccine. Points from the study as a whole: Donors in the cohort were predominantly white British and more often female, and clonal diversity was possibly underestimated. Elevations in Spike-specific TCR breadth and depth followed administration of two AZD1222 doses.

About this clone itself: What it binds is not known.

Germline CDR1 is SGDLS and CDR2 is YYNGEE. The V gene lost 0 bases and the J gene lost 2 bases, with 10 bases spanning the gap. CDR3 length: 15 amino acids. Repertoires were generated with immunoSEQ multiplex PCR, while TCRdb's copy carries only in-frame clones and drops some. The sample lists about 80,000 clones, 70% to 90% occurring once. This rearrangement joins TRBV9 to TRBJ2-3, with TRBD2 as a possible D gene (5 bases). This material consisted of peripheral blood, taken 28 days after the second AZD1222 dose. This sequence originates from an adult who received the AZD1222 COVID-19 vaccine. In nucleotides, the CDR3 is TGTGCCAGCAGCGTAGACAGCGGACCCACAGATACGCAGTATTTT. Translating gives CASSVDSGPTDTQYF.